The clone carrying this TCR beta chain was counted ten times or more. Aged 18 to 65, the patients had hyperthyroidism that was newly diagnosed and had lasted under 2 months. Fresh peripheral blood, around 9.2 ml of it, supplied the PBMCs. The data derive from a study of T cells in Graves' hyperthyroidism and ophthalmopathy. What was amplified from RNA transcripts were TCR beta CDR3 regions. First-round RT-PCR targeting the TCR CDR3 was performed with the HTBI primer set. Via MiXCR, TCRdb re-called the multiplex PCR reads, giving one row per CDR3 protein. Here the sample spans hundreds of thousands of distinct CDR3 sequences, 14% to 15% being singletons. The V end lost 7 bases, the J end lost 2 bases, and 8 bases lay between the germline ends. In germline, CDR1 is SNHLY, CDR2 FYNNEI. The CDR3 is 12 amino acids.

The TCR originated in a woman in her 30s with Graves' hyperthyroidism. The J gene is TRBJ1-2, the V gene TRBV2; TRBD1 is a possible D gene (5 bases). Sequenced material: blood. The CDR3 loop reads CASKEGNYGYTF. CDR3 in DNA: TGTGCCAGCAAAGAGGGGAACTATGGCTACACCTTC. Filled out from reference TRBV2 and TRBJ1-2, the complete variable domain reads EPEVTQTPSHQVTQMGQEVILRCVPISNHLYFYWYRQILGQKVEFLVSFYNNEISEKSEIFDDQFSVERPDGSNFTLKIRSTKLEDSAMYFCASKEGNYGYTFGSGTRLTVV.